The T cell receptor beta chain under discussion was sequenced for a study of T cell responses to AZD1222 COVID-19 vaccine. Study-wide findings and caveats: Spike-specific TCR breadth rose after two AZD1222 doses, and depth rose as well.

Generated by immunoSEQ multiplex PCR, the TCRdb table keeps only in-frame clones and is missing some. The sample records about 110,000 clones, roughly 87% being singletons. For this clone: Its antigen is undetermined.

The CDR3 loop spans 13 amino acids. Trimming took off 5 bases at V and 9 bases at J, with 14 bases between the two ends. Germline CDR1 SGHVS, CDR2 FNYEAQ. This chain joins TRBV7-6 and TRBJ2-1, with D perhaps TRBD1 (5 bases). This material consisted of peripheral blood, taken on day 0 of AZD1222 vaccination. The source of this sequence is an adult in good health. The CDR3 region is CASSPQGLGEQFF. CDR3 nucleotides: TGTGCCAGCAGCCCCCAGGGCCTAGGTGAGCAGTTCTTC. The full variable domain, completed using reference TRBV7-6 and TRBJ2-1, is GAGVSQSPRYKVTKRGQDVALRCDPISGHVSLYWYRQALGQGPEFLTYFNYEAQQDKSGLPNDRFSAERPEGSISTLTIQRTEQRDSAMYRCASSPQGLGEQFFGPGTRLTVL.